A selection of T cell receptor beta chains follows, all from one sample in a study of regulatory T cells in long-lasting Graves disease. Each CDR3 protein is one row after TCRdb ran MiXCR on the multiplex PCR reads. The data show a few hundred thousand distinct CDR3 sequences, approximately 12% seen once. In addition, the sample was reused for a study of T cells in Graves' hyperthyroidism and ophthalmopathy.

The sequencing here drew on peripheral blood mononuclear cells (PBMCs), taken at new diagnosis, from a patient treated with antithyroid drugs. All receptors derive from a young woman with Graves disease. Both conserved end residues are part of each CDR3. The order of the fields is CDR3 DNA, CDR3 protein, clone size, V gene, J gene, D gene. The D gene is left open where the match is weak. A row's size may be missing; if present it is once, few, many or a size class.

TGCAGCGTTGAAAAACCTTTACAAGAGACCCAGTACTTC	CSVEKPLQETQYF	many	TRBV29-1	TRBJ2-5	.
TGTGCCAGCTCACGGGACACAACTGGAAACACCATATATTTT	CASSRDTTGNTIYF	many	TRBV18	TRBJ1-3	.
TGTGCCAGCAGTTTTATAGGGGTCTTCAACAATGAGCAGTTCTTC	CASSFIGVFNNEQFF	.	TRBV27	TRBJ2-1	.
TGTGCCAGCAAAGGTAGTCTCAAAGGGAATCAAGCCTACAATGAGCAGTTCTTC	CASKGSLKGNQAYNEQFF	.	TRBV25-1	TRBJ2-1	.
TGTGCCAGCAGTGAGCGGAGTACTGGATCCCGTTTCAGCCCGACCATATATTTT	CASSERSTGSRFSPTIYF	.	TRBV6-2/TRBV6-3	TRBJ1-3	.
TGTGCCAGCAGCCAAGCTTACATGACTAGCGGGGGTCGAGAGCAGTTCTTC	CASSQAYMTSGGREQFF	few	TRBV4-2	TRBJ2-1	TRBD2
TGTGCCAGCAGTGAGGAGACCGGGCGTATAGACATTCAGTACTTC	CASSEETGRIDIQYF	.	TRBV25-1	TRBJ2-4	.
TGTGCCAGCAGCCGCTTCCCCACAGATACGCAGTATTTT	CASSRFPTDTQYF	many	TRBV7-2	TRBJ2-3	.
TGTGCCAGCAGCCGGACCGGTTATAGCGGGCCGAGCTCCTACGAGCAGTACTTC	CASSRTGYSGPSSYEQYF	many	TRBV7-9	TRBJ2-7	TRBD2
TGCGCCAGCAGCCGCTTTAACGGCACCGGCGGAGATACGCAGTATTTT	CASSRFNGTGGDTQYF	.	TRBV4-1	TRBJ2-3	.
TGTGCCAGCAGTTACTCAGTACCGGGACTTCAGAACACTGAAGCTTTCTTT	CASSYSVPGLQNTEAFF	many	TRBV6-5	TRBJ1-1	.
TGTGCCAGCAGCTTAGCTGGATTCGGCTACACCTTC	CASSLAGFGYTF	few	TRBV7-2	TRBJ1-2	.
TGCAGTGCTCCCCCCTCGGGGGCTAACGATGAGCAGTTCTTC	CSAPPSGANDEQFF	many	TRBV20-1	TRBJ2-1	.
TGTGCCAGTAGTCAAACCTGGAGAGGGTATGAAGAGACCCAGTACTTC	CASSQTWRGYEETQYF	many	TRBV19	TRBJ2-5	.
TGTGCCAGCAGTTTATCTAGGGGGCGGGGGGCCAACGTCCTGACTTTC	CASSLSRGRGANVLTF	.	TRBV28	TRBJ2-6	TRBD1
TGTGCCAGCAGTGGATTCTGGGGGGCGGAAGGGCCCACAGATACGCAGTATTTT	CASSGFWGAEGPTDTQYF	many	TRBV25-1	TRBJ2-3	.
TGTGCCACCAGCAGTACCAGGGAAAACTATGGCTACACCTTC	CATSSTRENYGYTF	many	TRBV15	TRBJ1-2	.
TGTGCCAGCAGTTACCGGGAGGTTCAGTACTTC	CASSYREVQYF	.	TRBV6-2/TRBV6-3	TRBJ2-4	TRBD2
TGTGCCATCAGTGAGTCGCCCTCTGAAGCTTTCTTT	CAISESPSEAFF	many	TRBV10-3	TRBJ1-1	.
TGTGCCAGCAGCCCTCAGGGGGCATGGGCTGGGGCCAACGTCCTGACTTTC	CASSPQGAWAGANVLTF	many	TRBV7-2	TRBJ2-6	TRBD1